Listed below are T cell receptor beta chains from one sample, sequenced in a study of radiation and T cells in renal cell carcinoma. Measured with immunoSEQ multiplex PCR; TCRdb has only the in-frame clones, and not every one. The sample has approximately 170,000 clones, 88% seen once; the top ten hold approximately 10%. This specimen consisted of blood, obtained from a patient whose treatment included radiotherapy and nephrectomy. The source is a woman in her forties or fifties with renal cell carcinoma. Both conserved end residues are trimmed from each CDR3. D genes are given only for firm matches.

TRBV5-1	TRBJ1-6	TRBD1	ASSRGLGQGNSPLH
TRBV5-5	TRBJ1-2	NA	ASSLAVGATNYGYT
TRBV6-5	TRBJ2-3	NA	ASSYRGSGTDTQY
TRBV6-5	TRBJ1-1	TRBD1	ASTGTAGRGTEAF
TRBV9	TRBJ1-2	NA	ASSAWDDYGYT
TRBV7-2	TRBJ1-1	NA	ASSLEGDMNTEAF
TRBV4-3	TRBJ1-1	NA	ASSQVLGVSEAF
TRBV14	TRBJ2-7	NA	ASSQVRGYEQY
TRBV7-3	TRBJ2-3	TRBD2	ASSPRLAGEADTQY
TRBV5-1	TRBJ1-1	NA	ASSLDRWDIPMNTEAF
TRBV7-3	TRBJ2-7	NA	ASSLTVREKY
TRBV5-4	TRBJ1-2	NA	ASRWDKSTYGYT
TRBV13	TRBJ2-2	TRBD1	ASSPDRGTNTGELF
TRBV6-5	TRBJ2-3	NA	ASSTDWASTDTQY
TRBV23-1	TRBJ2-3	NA	ASSQSEGVPSATDTQY
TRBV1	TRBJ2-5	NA	TSSQLTGGQETQY
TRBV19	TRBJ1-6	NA	ASSITGGFSPLH
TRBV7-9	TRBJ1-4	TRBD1	ASSPGQGPNEKLF
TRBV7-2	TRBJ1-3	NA	ASSFSHYSGNTIY
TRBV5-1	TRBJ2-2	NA	ASSLNSNTGELF
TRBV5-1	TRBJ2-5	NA	ASSPSSIRQGRQTQY
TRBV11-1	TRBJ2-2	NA	ASSLQAGKNTGELF
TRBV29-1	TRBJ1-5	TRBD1	SVRDTTGGGKNSNQPQH
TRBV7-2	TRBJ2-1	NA	ASSLGYGSYNEQF
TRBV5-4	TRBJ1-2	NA	ASSLAGTYTYGYT
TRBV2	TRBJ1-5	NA	ASSETGYYQPQH
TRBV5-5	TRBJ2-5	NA	ASSPSPSYQETQY
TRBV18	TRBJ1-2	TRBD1	ASTRDSNYGYT
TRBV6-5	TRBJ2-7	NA	ASSYAISYEQY
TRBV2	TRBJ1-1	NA	ASRADRLGEAF
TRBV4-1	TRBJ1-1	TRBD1	ASSQGYRGRTEAF
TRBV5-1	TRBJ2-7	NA	ASSLTGPSYEQY
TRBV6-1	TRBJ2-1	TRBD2	ASSDERGIGEQF
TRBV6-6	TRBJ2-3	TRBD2	ASSYALAGWDTQY
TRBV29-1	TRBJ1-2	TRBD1	SGDEQGEGYGYT
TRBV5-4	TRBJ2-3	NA	ASSLDAGASTDTQY
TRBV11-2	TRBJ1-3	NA	ASSLSDIHSGNTIY
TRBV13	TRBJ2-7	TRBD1	ASSLRTGETGEQY
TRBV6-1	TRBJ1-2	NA	ASSDVGVGGYT
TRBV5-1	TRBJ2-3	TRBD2	ASSLGVLTSGGTDTQY
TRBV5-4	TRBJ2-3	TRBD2	ASSFRLAGGPDTQY
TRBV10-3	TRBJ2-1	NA	AIRAAVTYNEQF
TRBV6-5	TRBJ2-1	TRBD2	ASKPGLAHNEQF
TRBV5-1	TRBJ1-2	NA	ASSLEGGSPYGYT
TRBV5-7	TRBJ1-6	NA	ASSLPGIAGPYNSPLH
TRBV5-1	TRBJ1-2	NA	ASSPRQTGNYGYT
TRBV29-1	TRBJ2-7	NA	SVGRAGANEQY
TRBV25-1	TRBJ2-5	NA	ASSGFTGSETQY
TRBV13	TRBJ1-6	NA	ASSPRRISSYNSPLH
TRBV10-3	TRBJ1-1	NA	AISFQGQNTEAF
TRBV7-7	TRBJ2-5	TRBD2	ASSLTVAGNQETQY
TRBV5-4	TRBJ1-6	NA	ASSLVRGDSPLH
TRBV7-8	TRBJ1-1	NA	ASSLAPEISGMNTEAF